These 15 T cell receptor beta chains were sequenced from one sample in a study of shared clonotypes between healthy human individuals. The protocol was immunoSEQ multiplex PCR, while the TCRdb copy is restricted to in-frame clones and leaves out a portion. The table records about 2.4 million clones, 80% to 95% of them present only once. Sequenced: naive CD4+ T cells from PBMCs. Subset here: CD45RA+ positively selected. The receptors shown here come from a man in his late teens or twenties in good health. Some clones in this sample may be carry-over from other donors' samples.

CDR3: CASSQERTTKDTQYF. The CDR3 coding sequence is TGCGCCAGCAGCCAAGAGAGGACTACAAAAGATACGCAGTATTTT. The rearrangement uses TRBV4-1 and TRBJ2-3, with D perhaps TRBD2 (6 bases). The germline CDR1 and CDR2 sequences are MGHRA and YSYEKL. Trimming removed 0 bases from V and 5 bases from J, with 12 bases in between. This CDR3 region has 15 residues.

The chain is built from TRBV19 and TRBJ2-1; 7 nucleotides match TRBD2. With 4 bases clipped from V and 2 bases from J, the junction kept 5 bases outside the gene matches. Germline lookup yields CDR1 LNHDA and CDR2 SQIVND (reference sequence). This CDR3 comprises 15 residues. The CDR3 bases are TGTGCCAGTAGTAGGGATGGGAGGGCCTACAATGAGCAGTTCTTC. Translating gives CASSRDGRAYNEQFF.

The chain is built from TRBV10-3 and TRBJ2-1; 8 positions match TRBD2. The CDR3 contains 16 residues. Trimming at V came to 0 bases and at J to 4 bases, leaving 5 bases not matched to a gene. Per germline, CDR1 ENHRY and CDR2 SYGVKD. The CDR3 bases are TGTGCCATCAGTGAGTCGACTAGCGCCCTATACAATGAGCAGTTCTTC. It encodes CAISESTSALYNEQFF.

Only one count was recorded for this clone. The J gene is TRBJ2-5, the V gene TRBV29-1; no clear D. CDR1 and CDR2 (germline): SQVTM, ANQGSEA. The CDR3 sequence is 15 residues long. V was shortened by 7 bases and J by 7 bases, with 25 bases between the two germline ends. CDR3 in amino acids: CSAGNGPPPAGTQYF. The CDR3 nucleotides are TGCAGCGCCGGAAACGGACCACCACCCGCAGGGACCCAGTACTTC.

The rearrangement uses TRBV4-3 and TRBJ2-7; D uncertain. Germline CDR1 is LGHNA and CDR2 is YSLEER. The CDR3 is 14 amino acids. The V end lost 0 bases, the J end lost 4 bases, and 10 bases lay between the germline ends. The CDR3 loop is CASSQDRQAYEQYF. The CDR3, as DNA: TGCGCCAGCAGCCAAGATCGTCAAGCGTACGAGCAGTACTTC.

Details on this clone: The sample holds other DNA sequences that translate to the same CDR3. J is TRBJ2-2 and V is TRBV29-1; TRBD1 agrees at 11 bases. Trimming removed 6 bases from V and 4 bases from J; junction bases left unmatched: 1. The germline V gene has CDR1 SQVTM and CDR2 ANQGSEA. This CDR3 spans 13 amino acids. The chain's CDR3 is CSVGTGGTGELFF. In DNA, the CDR3 is TGCAGCGTCGGGACAGGGGGCACCGGGGAGCTGTTTTTT.

CDR3 sequence: CASSFGPNTEAFF. CDR3 bases: TGTGCCAGCAGTTTCGGTCCTAACACTGAAGCTTTCTTT. This sequence joins TRBV2 and TRBJ1-1; no firm D call. The V gene lost 5 bases and the J gene lost 2 bases, with 9 bases spanning the gap. The length of the CDR3 is 13 residues. Germline lookup yields CDR1 SNHLY and CDR2 FYNNEI. Full variable domain (remainder filled in from reference TRBV2 and TRBJ1-1): EPEVTQTPSHQVTQMGQEVILRCVPISNHLYFYWYRQILGQKVEFLVSFYNNEISEKSEIFDDQFSVERPDGSNFTLKIRSTKLEDSAMYFCASSFGPNTEAFFGQGTRLTVV.

A single count supports this clone. The rearrangement joins TRBV7-2 to TRBJ2-1; D perhaps matches TRBD2 (6 bases). The V gene's germline CDR1 is SGHTA and CDR2 FQGNSA. Trimming shortened V by 2 bases and J by 6 bases, and 14 bases separated the two germline ends. This CDR3 comprises 15 residues. CDR3 protein: CASSLLGPGGNEQFF. CDR3 DNA: TGTGCCAGCAGCTTACTAGGGCCCGGGGGCAATGAGCAGTTCTTC.

The genes are TRBV7-9 and TRBJ2-3; unclear D gene. Looked up from germline, CDR1 is SEHNR and CDR2 is FQNEAQ (reference sequence). Trimming took off 2 bases at V and 6 bases at J, with 9 bases between the two ends. The CDR3 consists of 13 residues. The chain's CDR3 is CASSLNSGDTQYF. Written as DNA, the CDR3 is TGTGCCAGCAGCTTAAATTCTGGGGATACGCAGTATTTT.

This chain joins TRBV6-1 and TRBJ1-2; a weak D match, TRBD1 (6 bases). The V gene's germline CDR1 is MNHNS and CDR2 SASEGT. The V end was cut by 7 bases, the J end by 9 bases, with 15 bases between. The CDR3 has 12 amino acids. CDR3 nucleotide sequence: TGTGCCAGCACCCAGGGGAGTGGAAGCTACACCTTC. Amino acid sequence: CASTQGSGSYTF.

The chain combines TRBV15 with TRBJ2-7; D might be TRBD2 (6 bases). The CDR3 length is 16 residues. Germline assignment: CDR1 LNHNV and CDR2 YYDKDF (reference sequence). The V gene lost 0 bases and the J gene lost 2 bases, with 14 bases spanning the gap. The CDR3 region has the DNA TGTGCCACCAGCAGAGATTATAGTACTAGCCCCTACGAGCAGTACTTC. Its protein product is CATSRDYSTSPYEQYF.

Points on this clone: In the same sample, other DNA sequences code for this CDR3. This chain joins TRBV20-1 and TRBJ1-2; no reliable D call. CDR1 and CDR2 (germline): DFQATT, SNEGSKA (reference sequence). The CDR3 has 10 residues. V was cut by 6 bases and J by 3 bases, with 5 bases left in between. For the CDR3, the DNA is TGCAGTGCCGGGGACTATGGCTACACCTTC. Translation: CSAGDYGYTF.

This clone was detected only once. This chain links TRBV4-1 with TRBJ1-3; maybe TRBD1 (5 bases). The V end lost 0 bases, the J end lost 9 bases, and 12 bases lay between the germline ends. The CDR3 runs 14 residues. CDR1 and CDR2 from the germline V gene are MGHRA and YSYEKL. The CDR3 is CASSQEDGAGTIYF. For the CDR3, the DNA is TGCGCCAGCAGCCAAGAGGACGGGGCGGGCACCATATATTTT.

The J gene is TRBJ2-7, the V gene TRBV5-1; 8 bases line up with TRBD2. V lost 0 bases and J lost 6; bases outside the gene matches: 5. CDR3 length equals 14 residues. Per germline, CDR1 SGHRS and CDR2 YFSETQ. Written as DNA, the CDR3 is TGCGCCAGCAGCTTGGTAGCGGGAAGGGGCGAGCAGTACTTC. This sequence encodes CASSLVAGRGEQYF.

The gene calls are TRBV19 and TRBJ2-7, with D perhaps matching TRBD2 (6 bases). In germline, CDR1 is LNHDA, CDR2 SQIVND (reference sequence). This CDR3 is 15 amino acids long. The germline V and J ends were trimmed by 5 bases and 0 bases, with 14 bases remaining between them. The DNA of the CDR3 is TGTGCCAGTAGTGCCGGCGGGACGTTCTCCTACGAGCAGTACTTC. Amino acids: CASSAGGTFSYEQYF.